This TCR beta chain is from a study of blood T cells in healthy people across ages. Combining a sample-barcoded 5' primer with a J-beta primer mix, a second PCR ran for roughly 7 to 11 cycles. Each CDR3 protein is one row after TCRdb ran MiXCR on the 5' RACE reads. In the table there are around 690,000 distinct CDR3 sequences, 58% of which are singletons. This CDR3 region has 11 residues. The V and J ends lost 7 bases and 5 bases respectively, with 8 bases between them. Per the germline V gene, CDR1 is SSHAT and CDR2 is FNYEAQ (reference sequence). As concerns this clonotype: Its antigen remains unknown.

Overall study results and limits: The study found TCR beta diversity correlated strongly with naive T cell percentage.

Sequencing was carried out using blood. The receptor was isolated from a man aged 60 to 75 in good health. The chain is built from TRBV7-7 and TRBJ2-5, with unresolved D. The CDR3 DNA follows: TGTGCCAGCACTAATGGGGAGACCCAGTACTTC. Amino acid sequence: CASTNGETQYF.